This T cell receptor (beta chain) is from a study of cytomegalovirus exposure and HLA in healthy donors. Turning to the study itself: In a later analysis, the roughly 120 validation repertoires were reported to have used the same platform as the roughly 730 first-cohort repertoires. Findings and limits, study-wide: Altogether, 150 to 200 TCR beta chains were recorded as cytomegalovirus-associated. In vitro, a few CMV-associated chains proved specific for CMV antigens.

Profiled with immunoSEQ multiplex PCR; TCRdb holds only in-frame clones, not every one. The table includes tens of thousands of clones, roughly 94% detected once. For this clone: Its antigen is not identified.

The CDR3 runs to 13 residues. V dropped 2 bases and J dropped 6 bases, with 8 bases sitting between them. CDR1 is MNHNY and CDR2 is SVGAGI in the germline V gene (reference sequence). Sequenced: PBMCs. The chain joins TRBV6-6 to TRBJ2-4; unclear D gene. The TCR sequence derives from a young man in good health and CMV-seronegative. In DNA form, the CDR3 reads TGTGCCAGCAGTTACGTCTTGTCAAACATTCAGTACTTC. Translated: CASSYVLSNIQYF.